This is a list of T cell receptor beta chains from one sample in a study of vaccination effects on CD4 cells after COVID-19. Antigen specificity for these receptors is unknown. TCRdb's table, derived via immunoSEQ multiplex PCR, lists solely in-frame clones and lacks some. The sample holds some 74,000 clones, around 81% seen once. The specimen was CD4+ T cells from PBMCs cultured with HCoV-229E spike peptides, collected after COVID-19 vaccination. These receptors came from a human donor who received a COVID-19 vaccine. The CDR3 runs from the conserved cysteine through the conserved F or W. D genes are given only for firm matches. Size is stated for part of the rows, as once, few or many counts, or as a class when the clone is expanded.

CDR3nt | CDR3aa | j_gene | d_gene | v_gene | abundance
TGTGCCAGCTCCCCGGACTCCACTGAGGATACGCAGTATTTT | CASSPDSTEDTQYF | TRBJ2-3 | NA | TRBV18 | NA
TGTGCCAGCAGCCACGGTGCTCTCAGTAATTCACCCCTCCACTTT | CASSHGALSNSPLHF | TRBJ1-6 | NA | TRBV3-1/TRBV3-2 | few
TGCAGTGCTAGTAGGGGGACCTACAATGAGCAGTTCTTC | CSASRGTYNEQFF | TRBJ2-1 | NA | TRBV20-1 | NA
TGTGCCAGCAGCGTAGGACAACACTTCTCTGGAAACACCATATATTTT | CASSVGQHFSGNTIYF | TRBJ1-3 | NA | TRBV9 | NA
TGTGCCACCAGTGATACGTCCGGGACCCAGTACAATGAGCAGTTCTTC | CATSDTSGTQYNEQFF | TRBJ2-1 | NA | TRBV24-1 | NA
TGTGCCAGCAGTTACTCTCCAGAGGCTGCTAATGAAAAACTGTTTTTT | CASSYSPEAANEKLFF | TRBJ1-4 | NA | TRBV6-5 | NA
TGTGCCAGCAGCTACAGGGTCTCCTACAATGAGCAGTTCTTC | CASSYRVSYNEQFF | TRBJ2-1 | NA | TRBV6-5 | once
TGTGCCAGCAGCTTGCGGGCAGGGGTAATTGCAGAGACCCAGTACTTC | CASSLRAGVIAETQYF | TRBJ2-5 | NA | TRBV5-6 | NA
TGTGCCAGCAGCCCCCTCGGGGCTAGCACAGATACGCAGTATTTT | CASSPLGASTDTQYF | TRBJ2-3 | NA | TRBV6-6 | NA
TGCGCCAGCAGCAGGATAGGACAGGACCAAGAGACCCAGTACTTC | CASSRIGQDQETQYF | TRBJ2-5 | TRBD1 | TRBV5-1 | NA
TGTGCCAGCTCACCATCAGGACAGGGGGCTAGTTCTGGAAACACCATATATTTT | CASSPSGQGASSGNTIYF | TRBJ1-3 | TRBD1 | TRBV18 | few
TGTGCCAGCAGCACAGGCCGGGCCTCTGGAAACACCATATATTTT | CASSTGRASGNTIYF | TRBJ1-3 | NA | TRBV5-4 | NA
TGCGCCAGCGGGACTGGAGAGGAAAAACTGTTTTTT | CASGTGEEKLFF | TRBJ1-4 | NA | TRBV4-1 | NA
TGTGCCAGCAGCTTAGCGTTGTCGGGGAGGCAGCCCCAGCATTTT | CASSLALSGRQPQHF | TRBJ1-5 | NA | TRBV7-2 | NA
TGTGCCAGCAGTGAAATTGGAGGGGACTGGGCTTTCTTT | CASSEIGGDWAFF | TRBJ1-1 | NA | TRBV2 | few
TGTGCCAGCTCACCAAGACTAGCGGGGGGGAGCTCCTACAATGAGCAGTTCTTC | CASSPRLAGGSSYNEQFF | TRBJ2-1 | TRBD2 | TRBV18 | NA
TGTGCCAGCAGTGAAGTGTTCGTCAATACGCAGTATTTT | CASSEVFVNTQYF | TRBJ2-3 | NA | TRBV6-1 | once
TGTGCCAGCAGCTTAGCGGCAGGAACCTACAATGAGCAGTTCTTC | CASSLAAGTYNEQFF | TRBJ2-1 | NA | TRBV7-2 | NA
TGTGCCAGCAGATTGACAGGTGGGGGGAACACTGAAGCTTTCTTT | CASRLTGGGNTEAFF | TRBJ1-1 | NA | TRBV5-4 | NA
TGTGCCAGTAGCGTAGCGCTGGACAGGGGCACCGGGGAGCTGTTTTTT | CASSVALDRGTGELFF | TRBJ2-2 | TRBD1 | TRBV19 | NA
TGCAGTGCTAGTCAATTTAGTGGCTACACCTTC | CSASQFSGYTF | TRBJ1-2 | NA | TRBV20-1 | NA
TGTGCCAGCAGCCAAGTCTCTGGGGCCAACGTCCTGACTTTC | CASSQVSGANVLTF | TRBJ2-6 | NA | TRBV4-2 | NA
TGTGCCACCAGCTCCTCAGGGCAGGGTGAAGCTTTCTTT | CATSSSGQGEAFF | TRBJ1-1 | NA | TRBV15 | NA
TGTGCCAGCACCAGAGCCGGGGGGGGTTATAGCAATCAGCCCCAGCATTTT | CASTRAGGGYSNQPQHF | TRBJ1-5 | NA | TRBV28 | NA
TGTGCCAGCAGCCCGCTAGCGGGGGGGATTGCAGATACGCAGTATTTT | CASSPLAGGIADTQYF | TRBJ2-3 | TRBD2 | TRBV9 | once
TGTGCCAGCAGAACTGACAGTTCCTATGGCTACACCTTC | CASRTDSSYGYTF | TRBJ1-2 | NA | TRBV6-7 | NA
TGTGCCAGCAGTGAAGTAGGGACTTTTGCTTTCTTT | CASSEVGTFAFF | TRBJ1-1 | NA | TRBV6-1 | NA
TGTGCCAGCAGTCACAATCGGAACACTGAAGCTTTCTTT | CASSHNRNTEAFF | TRBJ1-1 | NA | TRBV6-6 | NA
TGTGCCAGCAGCCCCCGTCCAGGGGGGGCCGGGGATGAGCAGTTCTTC | CASSPRPGGAGDEQFF | TRBJ2-1 | NA | TRBV9 | NA
TGTGCCACCAGTGAGGTGCAGGGGGCAAGCACCGGGGAGCTGTTTTTT | CATSEVQGASTGELFF | TRBJ2-2 | TRBD1 | TRBV24-1 | few
TGTGCCAGCGGAGAGACACCCACGGGTACGCAGTATTTT | CASGETPTGTQYF | TRBJ2-3 | NA | TRBV28 | NA
TGTGCCAGCAGCTTCCAAGGAGTGGGAGAGACCCAGTACTTC | CASSFQGVGETQYF | TRBJ2-5 | NA | TRBV5-4 | NA
TGTGCCAGCAGACGGACAGGGGCGGGGAACACTGAAGCTTTCTTT | CASRRTGAGNTEAFF | TRBJ1-1 | TRBD1 | TRBV6-5 | NA
TGTGCCAGCAGCTCCTTAGAAGTTCTCAGTTATACGCAGTATTTT | CASSSLEVLSYTQYF | TRBJ2-3 | NA | TRBV5-6 | NA
TGTGCCAGTAGCCTGACAGGGAGCACTGAAGCTTTCTTT | CASSLTGSTEAFF | TRBJ1-1 | TRBD1 | TRBV19 | NA
TGCGCCAGCAGTGAGTTTCGGGGTACCGGGGAGCTGTTTTTT | CASSEFRGTGELFF | TRBJ2-2 | NA | TRBV10-1 | NA
TGTGCCACCAGTGAACCACTTAGGGCCTTGGATACGCAGTATTTT | CATSEPLRALDTQYF | TRBJ2-3 | NA | TRBV24-1 | NA
TGTGCCACCAGTGATTCCCAAAGGAACCTGCAGTTCTTC | CATSDSQRNLQFF | TRBJ2-1 | NA | TRBV24-1 | NA
TGCGCCAGCAGCTTGGTGGGACAGGGGGCTTCTGGGGCCAACGTCCTGACTTTC | CASSLVGQGASGANVLTF | TRBJ2-6 | TRBD1 | TRBV5-1 | NA
TGTGCCAGCAGCCCCCAATTAGCGGGGGGGACAGATACGCAGTATTTT | CASSPQLAGGTDTQYF | TRBJ2-3 | TRBD2 | TRBV7-2 | NA
TGTGCCAGCAGACTGACCTACAATGAGCAGTTCTTC | CASRLTYNEQFF | TRBJ2-1 | NA | TRBV28 | few
TGCGCCAGCAGCTTCCAGGGCCATTATAATTCACCCCTCCACTTT | CASSFQGHYNSPLHF | TRBJ1-6 | NA | TRBV5-1 | few
TGTGCCAGCTCCCCCCTTCGGGTAGCCGGGGAGCTGTTTTTT | CASSPLRVAGELFF | TRBJ2-2 | NA | TRBV18 | NA
TGTGCCAGCAGTGGAGGGCGGGGGCTCTACTATACAGATACGCAGTATTTT | CASSGGRGLYYTDTQYF | TRBJ2-3 | NA | TRBV25-1 | NA
TGTGCCAGCAGCTTAGGCGGGGGTGGAGAGACCCAGTACTTC | CASSLGGGGETQYF | TRBJ2-5 | TRBD2 | TRBV7-2 | NA
TGTGCCAGCAGTCGCCTCGGCCCAGGAGGCCCCGAAGCTTTCTTT | CASSRLGPGGPEAFF | TRBJ1-1 | NA | TRBV6-6 | few
TGTGCCAGCCTTACGATGATGAACACTGAAGCTTTCTTT | CASLTMMNTEAFF | TRBJ1-1 | NA | TRBV2 | once
TGTGCCAGCAGCCAAAGTCAGAGAACCTCTGGAAACACCATATATTTT | CASSQSQRTSGNTIYF | TRBJ1-3 | NA | TRBV3-1/TRBV3-2 | NA